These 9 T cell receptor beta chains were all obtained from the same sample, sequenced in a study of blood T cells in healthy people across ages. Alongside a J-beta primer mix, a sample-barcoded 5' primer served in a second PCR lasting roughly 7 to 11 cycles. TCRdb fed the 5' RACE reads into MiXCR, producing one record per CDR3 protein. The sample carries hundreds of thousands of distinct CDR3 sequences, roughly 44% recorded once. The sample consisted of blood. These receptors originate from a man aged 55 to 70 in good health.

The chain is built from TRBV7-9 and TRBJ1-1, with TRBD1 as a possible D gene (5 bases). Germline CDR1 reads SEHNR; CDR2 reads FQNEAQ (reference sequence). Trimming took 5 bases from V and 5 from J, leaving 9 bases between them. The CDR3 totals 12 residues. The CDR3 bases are TGTGCCAGCAGCAAGAGGGGAACTGAAGCTTTCTTT. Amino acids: CASSKRGTEAFF.

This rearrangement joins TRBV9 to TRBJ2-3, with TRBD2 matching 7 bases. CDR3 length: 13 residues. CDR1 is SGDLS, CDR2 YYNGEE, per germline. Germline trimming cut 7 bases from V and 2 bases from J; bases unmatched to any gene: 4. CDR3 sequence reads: CASSGGFTDTQYF. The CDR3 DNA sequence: TGTGCCAGCTCCGGGGGGTTCACAGATACGCAGTATTTT. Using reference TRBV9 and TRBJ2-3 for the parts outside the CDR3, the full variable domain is DSGVTQTPKHLITATGQRVTLRCSPRSGDLSVYWYQQSLDQGLQFLIQYYNGEERAKGNILERFSAQQFPDLHSELNLSSLELGDSALYFCASSGGFTDTQYFGPGTRLTVL.

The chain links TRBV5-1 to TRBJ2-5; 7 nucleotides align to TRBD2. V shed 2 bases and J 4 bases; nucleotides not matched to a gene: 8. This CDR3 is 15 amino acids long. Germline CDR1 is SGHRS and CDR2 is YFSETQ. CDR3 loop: CASSFGRGSGETQYF. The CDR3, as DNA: TGCGCCAGCAGCTTTGGGCGGGGGAGTGGAGAGACCCAGTACTTC.

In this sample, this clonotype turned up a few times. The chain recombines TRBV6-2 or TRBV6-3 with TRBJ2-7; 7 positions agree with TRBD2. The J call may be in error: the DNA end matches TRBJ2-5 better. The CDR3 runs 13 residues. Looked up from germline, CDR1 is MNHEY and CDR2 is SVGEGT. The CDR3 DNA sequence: TGTGCCAGCAGAGAAACTAGCGAAGAGACCCAGTACTTC. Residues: CASRETSEETQYF.

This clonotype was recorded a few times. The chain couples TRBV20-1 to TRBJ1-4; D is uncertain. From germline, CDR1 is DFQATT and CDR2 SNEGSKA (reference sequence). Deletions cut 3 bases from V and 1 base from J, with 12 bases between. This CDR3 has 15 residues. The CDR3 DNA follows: TGCAGTGCTAGGGAATTTAAGGGAACTAATGAAAAACTGTTTTTT. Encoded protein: CSAREFKGTNEKLFF.

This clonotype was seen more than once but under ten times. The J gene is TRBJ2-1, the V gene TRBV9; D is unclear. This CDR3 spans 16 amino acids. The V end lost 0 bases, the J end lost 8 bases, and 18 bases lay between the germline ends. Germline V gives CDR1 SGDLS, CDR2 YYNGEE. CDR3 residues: CASSVDGGVTIHEQFF. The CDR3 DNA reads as TGTGCCAGCAGCGTAGATGGCGGAGTCACAATCCATGAGCAGTTCTTC.

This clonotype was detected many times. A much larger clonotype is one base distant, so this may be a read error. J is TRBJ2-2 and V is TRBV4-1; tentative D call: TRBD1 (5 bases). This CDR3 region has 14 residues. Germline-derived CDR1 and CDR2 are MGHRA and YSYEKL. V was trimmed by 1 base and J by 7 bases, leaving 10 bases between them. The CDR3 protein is CASSQGRQGGELFF. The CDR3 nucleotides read TGCGCCAGCAGCCAAGGACGCCAGGGCGGGGAGCTGTTTTTT.

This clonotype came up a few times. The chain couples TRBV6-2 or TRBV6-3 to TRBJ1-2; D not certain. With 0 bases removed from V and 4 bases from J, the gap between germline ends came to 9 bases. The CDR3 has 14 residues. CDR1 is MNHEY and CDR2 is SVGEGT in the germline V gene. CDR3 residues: CASSYSAGVYGYTF. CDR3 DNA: TGTGCCAGCAGTTACTCCGCAGGAGTCTATGGCTACACCTTC.

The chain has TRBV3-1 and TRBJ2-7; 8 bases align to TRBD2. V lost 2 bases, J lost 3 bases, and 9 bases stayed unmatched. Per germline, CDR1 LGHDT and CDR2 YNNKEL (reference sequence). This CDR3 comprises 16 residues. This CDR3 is CASSQTGRGGFYEQYF. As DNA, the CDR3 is TGTGCCAGCAGCCAAACAGGACGGGGGGGCTTCTACGAGCAGTACTTC.